The subject of this entry is one T cell receptor (beta chain). Its specificity is unknown. Trimming shortened V by 3 bases and J by 7 bases, and 15 bases separated the two germline ends. This CDR3 comprises 14 residues. The germline V gene has CDR1 KGHSH and CDR2 LQKENI. The sample is drawn from a study of CD8+ T cells in alopecia areata. From PBMCs, CD4+ and CD8+ T cells were sorted. Isolated RNA was reverse transcribed into cDNA used as the sequencing template. TCRdb keeps only in-frame clones here, not all; method: immunoSEQ multiplex PCR. This table holds around 97,000 clones, 55% found once. General observations from the study: Lesional scalp, especially alopecia totalis/universalis, showed higher clonality than normal scalp.

The rearrangement links TRBV18 to TRBJ1-2; possible D gene TRBD1, 6 bases. Specimen: CD4+ T cells sorted from blood. This sequence was found in a human donor in good health. The DNA for the CDR3 is TGTGCCAGCTCACCTCAGGGACATGAGAGTGGCTACACCTTC. It encodes CASSPQGHESGYTF.